This T cell receptor beta chain was identified during a study of blood T cell repertoires in COVID-19. The V gene's germline CDR1 is SEHNR and CDR2 FQNEAQ (reference sequence). This CDR3 has 15 residues. V lost 5 bases to trimming and J lost 2 bases, with 13 bases between them. TCRdb keeps only in-frame clones here, not all; method: immunoSEQ multiplex PCR. The sample yields around 200,000 clones, roughly 87% seen once. The V gene is TRBV7-9, the J gene TRBJ2-1; perhaps TRBD2 as D (6 bases). Material for sequencing was PBMCs or T cells enriched from blood (not recorded which). This TCR derives from a young man with acute COVID-19. The CDR3: CASSRGSPTYNEQFF. The CDR3 nucleotides read TGTGCCAGCAGCCGGGGGAGTCCGACCTACAATGAGCAGTTCTTC.